This T cell receptor (beta chain) was identified during a study of T cell responses to AZD1222 COVID-19 vaccine. As regards this clone: No antigen is known for it.

General study points: Seropositive AZD1222 recipients at baseline numbered only five or six. Donor demographics were predominantly white British with a female majority; clonal diversity may be underestimated. Across spike, vaccine-associated CD4 TCRs were found, dominant at 160-218 and 743-854. Compared with day 0, the breadth and depth of the Spike-specific TCR repertoire rose significantly after two doses of AZD1222.

Some clones are missing from TCRdb's copy, which holds only in-frame ones; the method was immunoSEQ multiplex PCR. This sample carries some 69,000 clones, around four fifths of them seen once, and the ten largest clones take around a quarter. Source: peripheral blood, taken 28 days after the second AZD1222 dose. The TCR originated in an adult who received the AZD1222 COVID-19 vaccine.

In DNA, the CDR3 is TGTGCCAGCAGCCAAGTTACAGGGGCCAGCTCCGAGCAGTTCTTC. Amino acids: CASSQVTGASSEQFF. The chain couples TRBV3-1 (or the pseudogene TRBV3-2) to TRBJ2-1; 7 bases align to TRBD1. CDR3 size: 15 residues. V shed 1 base, J shed 10 bases, and the junction held 10 bases outside the gene matches. Germline lookup yields CDR1 LGHDT and CDR2 YNNKEL (reference sequence).